The 15 T cell receptor beta chains in this list originate from one sample, sequenced in a study of graft-versus-host responses after intestinal transplantation. This table comes from immunoSEQ multiplex PCR, and its TCRdb copy is limited to in-frame clones, with some not included. This table has around 110,000 clones, 90% appearing once. Their antigens are not known. The specimen was unstimulated CD4+ T cells sorted from spleen or lymph node cells, collected before intestinal transplant. Receptor source: a human donor who received an intestinal transplant.

The chain combines TRBV28 with TRBJ1-2; 8 bases are shared with TRBD1. CDR3 length equals 14 residues. Germline lookup yields CDR1 MDHEN and CDR2 SYDVKM. Trimming at V came to 6 bases and at J to 4 bases, leaving 7 bases not matched to a gene. The CDR3 reads CASRLDRAFYGYTF. In DNA form, the CDR3 reads TGTGCCAGCAGACTGGACAGGGCCTTCTATGGCTACACCTTC.

This clone was found once. J is TRBJ2-7 and V is TRBV11-2, with 10 bases that match TRBD2. The CDR3 runs 17 residues. V was clipped by 2 bases and J by 3 bases; unmatched bases: 10. CDR1 and CDR2 (germline): SGHAT, FQNNGV. CDR3 protein: CASSLLLAGELNYEQYF. For the CDR3, the DNA is TGTGCCAGCAGCTTACTGCTAGCGGGGGAGCTAAACTACGAGCAGTACTTC.

CDR3 in DNA: TGTGCCAGCAGCTTAAGTTTCCGGCGGGGGAACACAGATACGCAGTATTTT. This codes for CASSLSFRRGNTDTQYF. The chain has TRBV7-2 and TRBJ2-3; TRBD2 matches at 7 bases. V lost 2 bases, J lost 2 bases, and 10 bases stayed unmatched. Per the germline V gene, CDR1 is SGHTA and CDR2 is FQGNSA. This CDR3 comprises 17 residues.

The chain couples TRBV30 to TRBJ2-2, with 9 bases aligning to TRBD2. CDR1 and CDR2 from the germline V gene are GTSNPN and SVGIG (reference sequence). The trim removed 4 bases at V and 4 bases at J, leaving 4 bases unmatched. The CDR3 extends over 14 amino acids. This CDR3 is CAWTIAGATGELFF. CDR3 nucleotide sequence: TGTGCCTGGACGATAGCGGGAGCCACCGGGGAGCTGTTTTTT.

The genes are TRBV9 and TRBJ2-2; perhaps TRBD1 as D (6 bases). The CDR3 is 16 amino acids. CDR1 and CDR2 from the germline V gene are SGDLS and YYNGEE. Trimming stripped 0 bases from V and 2 bases from J, with 11 bases between. The CDR3: CASSVGVRGNTGELFF. Here the CDR3 DNA reads TGTGCCAGCAGCGTAGGGGTCAGGGGCAACACCGGGGAGCTGTTTTTT.

The chain links TRBV10-3 to TRBJ1-2; possibly TRBD1 for D (5 bases). The CDR3 is made up of 15 amino acids. Per the germline V gene, CDR1 is ENHRY and CDR2 is SYGVKD. The V end lost 2 bases, the J end lost 2 bases, and 12 bases lay between the germline ends. CDR3: CAISEDRKLNYGYTF. The CDR3 DNA reads as TGTGCCATCAGTGAGGACAGAAAATTGAACTATGGCTACACCTTC.

This chain links TRBV7-2 with TRBJ2-1, with D possibly matching TRBD2 (6 bases). CDR1 is SGHTA, CDR2 FQGNSA, per germline. V lost 0 bases and J lost 2, with 8 bases in between. The length of the CDR3 is 15 residues. The CDR3 DNA is TGTGCCAGCAGCTTAGCCACTAGCCCCTACAATGAGCAGTTCTTC. Translation gives CASSLATSPYNEQFF.

The chain has TRBV6-1 and TRBJ1-5, with D tentatively TRBD1 (6 bases). The V gene's germline CDR1 is MNHNS and CDR2 SASEGT. V lost 4 bases, J lost 3 bases, and 16 bases lay in between. This CDR3 region has 16 residues. In DNA form, the CDR3 reads TGTGCCAGCAGTGCCCGACCAGGGGTCCACAATCAGCCCCAGCATTTT. It yields the protein CASSARPGVHNQPQHF.

The J gene is TRBJ1-6, the V gene TRBV5-8; TRBD1 might be the D (6 bases). Germline V gene data show CDR1 as SGHTS and CDR2 as YDEGEE. The CDR3 loop spans 15 amino acids. V lost 0 bases, J lost 7 bases, and 11 bases lay in between. In DNA, the CDR3 is TGTGCCAGCAGCTTGGACAGGGTTGGAAATTCACCCCTCCACTTT. Residues: CASSLDRVGNSPLHF.

Turning to this clone: Distinct nucleotide sequences in the sample also encode this CDR3. This chain connects TRBV5-1 to TRBJ2-3; the D gene is possibly TRBD1 (7 bases). The CDR3 covers 17 residues. From germline, CDR1 is SGHRS and CDR2 YFSETQ. V lost 1 base to trimming and J lost 2 bases, with 17 bases between them. CDR3 residues: CASSLLGGTAFTDTQYF. DNA for the CDR3: TGCGCCAGCAGCTTGCTTGGAGGGACAGCCTTCACAGATACGCAGTATTTT.

The V gene is TRBV5-4, the J gene TRBJ2-3; perhaps TRBD2 as D (5 bases). Per the germline V gene, CDR1 is SGHNT and CDR2 is YYREEE (reference sequence). Deletions cut 2 bases from V and 3 bases from J, with 16 bases between. The length of the CDR3 is 16 residues. CDR3 amino acids: CASSFPGLGETDTQYF. As DNA, the CDR3 is TGTGCCAGCAGCTTCCCGGGATTGGGTGAGACAGATACGCAGTATTTT. Variable domain in full (rest from reference TRBV5-4 and TRBJ2-3): ETGVTQSPTHLIKTRGQQVTLRCSSQSGHNTVSWYQQALGQGPQFIFQYYREEENGRGNFPPRFSGLQFPNYSSELNVNALELDDSALYLCASSFPGLGETDTQYFGPGTRLTVL.

This rearrangement joins TRBV6-5 to TRBJ2-7; unclear D gene. The V and J ends lost 0 bases and 5 bases respectively, with 8 bases between them. The germline CDR1 and CDR2 sequences are MNHEY and SVGAGI. There are 13 residues in the CDR3. In DNA, the CDR3 is TGTGCCAGCAGTTACTCGAGGCGAGACGAGCAGTACTTC. Amino acid sequence: CASSYSRRDEQYF.

The chain joins TRBV7-2 to TRBJ2-3; 10 positions agree with TRBD2. The CDR3 spans 17 residues. Germline CDR1 is SGHTA and CDR2 is FQGNSA. V lost 3 bases to trimming and J lost 6 bases; unmatched junction nucleotides: 12. The CDR3 DNA reads TGTGCCAGCAGCTTCCTACTAGCGGGGACGTTAGGCGATACGCAGTATTTT. Protein: CASSFLLAGTLGDTQYF.

The chain joins TRBV28 to TRBJ2-2, with D maybe TRBD2 (6 bases). Trimming stripped 5 bases from V and 1 base from J, with 8 bases between. CDR1 is MDHEN, CDR2 SYDVKM, per germline. The CDR3 covers 14 residues. CDR3 sequence: CASSLSGNTGELFF. In DNA, the CDR3 is TGTGCCAGCAGTCTTAGCGGGAACACCGGGGAGCTGTTTTTT.

The chain links TRBV6-1 to TRBJ2-4; 7 bases fit TRBD1. Germline CDR1 and CDR2: MNHNS and SASEGT. The CDR3 consists of 16 residues. Trimming took 4 bases from V and 0 from J; bases not matched to a gene: 6. CDR3 residues: CASSVRGGLAKNIQYF. The CDR3 nucleotides read TGTGCCAGCAGTGTACGAGGGGGCCTAGCCAAAAACATTCAGTACTTC.